This entry is about one T cell receptor beta chain. These data are taken from a study of shared clonotypes between healthy human individuals. An even split of each subset's genomic DNA across several immunoSEQ plates was performed. Ten immunoSEQ deep assay plates were used to sequence the DNA of unsorted PBMCs. Study processing details: Junction-only sequences produced by ImmunoSEQ had no quality scores, so filtering differed. Clones were sequenced by immunoSEQ multiplex PCR, and TCRdb holds only the in-frame ones, with some missing. V, J and clone size are those of that table, while D and trimming were read from the DNA. The sample has 400,000 to 550,000 clones; 70% to 80% are singletons. In germline, CDR1 is SGHAT, CDR2 FQNNGV. The CDR3 sequence is 15 residues long. Trimming removed 4 bases at V and 5 bases at J, with 17 bases between.

The gene calls are TRBV11-2 and TRBJ2-5; no firm D call. Sequenced material: PBMCs. This clonotype originated in a woman in her 40s in good health. Some clones in this sample may be carry-over from other donors' samples. The CDR3 DNA reads TGTGCCAGCAGCTCCGGGCCCGAGAAATGGGAGACCCAGTACTTC. It translates to CASSSGPEKWETQYF.